This TCR beta chain stems from a study of vaccination and CD4 T cells after COVID-19. Treatment here: roughly ten-day PBMC culture with coronavirus spike peptide pools or control peptides (ViraFEST assay). Cultured CD4+ T-cell DNA underwent Oncomine TCR Beta short-read sequencing. TCRdb analysed the PCR reads with MiXCR anew, one entry per CDR3 protein. This sample has some 7,100 distinct CDR3 sequences, with about 59% found just once. Germline loops: CDR1 DFQATT, CDR2 SNEGSKA (reference sequence). The ends lost 5 bases at V and 2 bases at J; junction bases unmatched: 7. CDR3 length equals 14 residues. Details on this clonotype: The antigen is not known.

Sequenced: CD4+ T cells from blood, cultured in vitro. The clonotype comes from a human donor who had recovered from COVID-19. The gene calls are TRBV20-1 and TRBJ2-3; 7 nucleotides agree with TRBD2. In nucleotides, the CDR3 is TGCAGTGCTCAGGCTAGCGGCATCACAGATACGCAGTATTTT. It translates to CSAQASGITDTQYF.